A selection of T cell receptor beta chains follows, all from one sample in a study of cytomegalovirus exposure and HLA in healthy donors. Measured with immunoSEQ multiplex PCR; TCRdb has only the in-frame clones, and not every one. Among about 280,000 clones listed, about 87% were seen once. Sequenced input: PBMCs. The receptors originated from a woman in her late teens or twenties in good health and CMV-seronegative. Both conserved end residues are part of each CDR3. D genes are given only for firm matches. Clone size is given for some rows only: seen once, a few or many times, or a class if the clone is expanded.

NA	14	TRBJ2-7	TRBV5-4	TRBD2	TGTGCCAGCAGCCGGGGACTAGCTTCCTACGAGCAGTACTTC	CASSRGLASYEQYF
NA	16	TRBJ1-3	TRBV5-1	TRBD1	TGCGCCAGCAGCTTGGGAACCCGGGACAGGGGAAACACCATATATTTT	CASSLGTRDRGNTIYF
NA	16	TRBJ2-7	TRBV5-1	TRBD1	TGCGCCAGCAGCTTGGGTGGGACAGGGTCATCCTACGAGCAGTACTTC	CASSLGGTGSSYEQYF
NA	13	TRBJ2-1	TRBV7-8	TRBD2	TGTGCCAGCAGCCCTAGACTAGCAGGGGAGCAGTTCTTC	CASSPRLAGEQFF
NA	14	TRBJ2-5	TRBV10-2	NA	TGCGCCAGCAGTCCGCGACTAGTCGGAGAGACCCAGTACTTC	CASSPRLVGETQYF
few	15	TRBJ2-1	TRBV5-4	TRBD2	TGTGCCAGCAGCCGATTTACTAGCGGATACAATGAGCAGTTCTTC	CASSRFTSGYNEQFF
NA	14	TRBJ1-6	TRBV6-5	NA	TGTGCCAGCAGTTACGGGGGCTCTAATTCCCCCCTCCACTTT	CASSYGGSNSPLHF
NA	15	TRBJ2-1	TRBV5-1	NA	TGCGCCAGCAGCTTTACAGGGGGGGTTGGCAATGAGCAGTTCTTC	CASSFTGGVGNEQFF
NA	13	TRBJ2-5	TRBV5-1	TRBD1	TGCGCCAGCAGCCCAGGGGGCGTAGAGACCCAGTACTTC	CASSPGGVETQYF
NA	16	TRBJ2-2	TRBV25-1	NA	TGTGCCAGCAGTGAATATCCCACCTCGAGGGCCGGGGAGCTGTTTTTT	CASSEYPTSRAGELFF
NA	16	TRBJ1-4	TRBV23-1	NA	TGCGCCAGCAGTCAGCCGAAACTTACAACTAATGAAAAACTGTTTTTT	CASSQPKLTTNEKLFF
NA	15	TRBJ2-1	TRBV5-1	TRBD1	TGCGCCAGCAGCCAGGGACAGGGAGGCTACAATGAGCAGTTCTTC	CASSQGQGGYNEQFF
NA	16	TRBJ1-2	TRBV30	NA	TGTGCCTGGAGTGGATACAGGGTGTCCACGAATAATGGCTACACCTTC	CAWSGYRVSTNNGYTF
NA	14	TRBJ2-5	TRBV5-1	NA	TGCGCCAGCAGCTTGGCCCTCGGGGAAGAGACCCAGTACTTC	CASSLALGEETQYF
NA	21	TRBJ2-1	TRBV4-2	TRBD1	TGTGCCAGCAGCCCCCGCCCTCCCGGGACAGGCTACCTTGGCTCCTACAATGAGCAGTTCTTC	CASSPRPPGTGYLGSYNEQFF
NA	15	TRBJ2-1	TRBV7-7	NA	TGTGCTAGCAGCTTTAAACTCGGGGGATACAATGAGCAGTTCTTC	CASSFKLGGYNEQFF
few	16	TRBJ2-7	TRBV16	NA	TGTGCCAGCAGACCCTCTCGACAGACCGTTTATTACGAGCAGTACTTC	CASRPSRQTVYYEQYF
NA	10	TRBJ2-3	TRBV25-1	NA	TGTGCCAGCCTTGCAGATACGCAGTATTTT	CASLADTQYF